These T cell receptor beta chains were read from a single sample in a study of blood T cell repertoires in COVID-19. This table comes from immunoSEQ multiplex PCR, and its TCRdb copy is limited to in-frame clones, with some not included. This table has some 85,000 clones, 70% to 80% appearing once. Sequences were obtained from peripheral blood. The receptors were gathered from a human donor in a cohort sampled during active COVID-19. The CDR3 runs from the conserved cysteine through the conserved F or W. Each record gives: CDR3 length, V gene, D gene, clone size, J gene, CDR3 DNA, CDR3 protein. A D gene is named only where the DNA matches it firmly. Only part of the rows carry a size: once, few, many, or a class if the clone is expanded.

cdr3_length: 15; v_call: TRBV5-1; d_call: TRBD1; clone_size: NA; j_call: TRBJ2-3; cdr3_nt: TGCGCCAGCAGCCCCGGACAGGGAATCACAGATACGCAGTATTTT; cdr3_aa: CASSPGQGITDTQYF
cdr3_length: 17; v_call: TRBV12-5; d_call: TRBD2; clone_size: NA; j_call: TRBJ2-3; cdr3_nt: TGTGCTAGTGGTTCCTCCATAGCGGGAGGGCCTCCAGATACGCAGTATTTT; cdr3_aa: CASGSSIAGGPPDTQYF
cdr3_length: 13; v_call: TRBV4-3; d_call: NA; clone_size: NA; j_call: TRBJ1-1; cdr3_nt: TGCGCCAGCAGCCGCGGACATATCGCTGAAGCTTTCTTT; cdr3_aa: CASSRGHIAEAFF
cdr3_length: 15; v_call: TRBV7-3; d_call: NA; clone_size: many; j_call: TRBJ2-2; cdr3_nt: TGTGCCAGCAGCAACCTAGCTACCGGAACCGGGGAGCTGTTTTTT; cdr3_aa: CASSNLATGTGELFF
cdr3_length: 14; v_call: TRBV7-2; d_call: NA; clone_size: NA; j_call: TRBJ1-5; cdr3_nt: TGTGCCAGCAGCCGTAACAGGGGCAATCAGCCCCAGCATTTT; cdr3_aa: CASSRNRGNQPQHF
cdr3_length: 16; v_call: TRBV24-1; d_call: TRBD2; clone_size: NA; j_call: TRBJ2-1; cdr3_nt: TGTGCCACCAGTGATTTCTCCAGCGGGACCTACAATGAGCAGTTCTTC; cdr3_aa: CATSDFSSGTYNEQFF
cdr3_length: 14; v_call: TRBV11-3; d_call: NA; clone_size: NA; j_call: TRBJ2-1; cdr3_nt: TGTGCCAGCAGCGCAGGGGAAAAGGTTAATGAGCAGTTCTTC; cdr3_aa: CASSAGEKVNEQFF
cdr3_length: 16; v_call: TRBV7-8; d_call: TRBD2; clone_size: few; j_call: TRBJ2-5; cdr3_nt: TGTGCCAGCAGCCGAGGACTAGCGGGAGCGAGGGAGACCCAGTACTTC; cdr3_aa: CASSRGLAGARETQYF
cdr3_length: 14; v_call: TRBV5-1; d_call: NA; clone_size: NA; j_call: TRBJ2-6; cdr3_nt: TGCGCCAGCAGTCCGGGTTCTGGGGCCAACGTCCTGACTTTC; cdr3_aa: CASSPGSGANVLTF
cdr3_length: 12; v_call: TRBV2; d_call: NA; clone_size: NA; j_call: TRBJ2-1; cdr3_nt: TGTGCCAGCAGTCAACTAGATTTGGAGCAGTTCTTC; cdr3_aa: CASSQLDLEQFF
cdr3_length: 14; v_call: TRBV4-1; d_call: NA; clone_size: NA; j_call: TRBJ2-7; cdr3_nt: TGCGCCAGCAGCCAAGATTACACATATTACGAGCAGTACTTC; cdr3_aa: CASSQDYTYYEQYF
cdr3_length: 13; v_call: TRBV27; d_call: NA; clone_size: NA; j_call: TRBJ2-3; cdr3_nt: TGTGCCAGCAGTTTTTTCGGGACAGATACGCAGTATTTT; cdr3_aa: CASSFFGTDTQYF
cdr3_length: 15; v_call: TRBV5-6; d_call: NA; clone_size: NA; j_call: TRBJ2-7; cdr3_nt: TGTGCCAGCAGCTTGAGAGGAGGGAGTGCCCACGAGCAGTACTTC; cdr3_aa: CASSLRGGSAHEQYF
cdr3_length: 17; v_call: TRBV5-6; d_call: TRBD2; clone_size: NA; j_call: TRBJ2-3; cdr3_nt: TGTGCCAGCAGCTTGGGGCTCCAGCGGGAGATCGCAGATACGCAGTATTTT; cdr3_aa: CASSLGLQREIADTQYF
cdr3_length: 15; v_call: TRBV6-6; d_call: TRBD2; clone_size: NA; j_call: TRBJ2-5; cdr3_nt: TGTGCCAGCGTGGGCCCTCAACTGGGGGGGGAGACCCAGTACTTC; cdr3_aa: CASVGPQLGGETQYF
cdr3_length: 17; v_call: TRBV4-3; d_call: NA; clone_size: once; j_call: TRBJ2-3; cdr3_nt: TGCGCCAGCAGCCAAGAGAGGGCCTCGATCGGATCAGATACGCAGTATTTT; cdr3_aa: CASSQERASIGSDTQYF
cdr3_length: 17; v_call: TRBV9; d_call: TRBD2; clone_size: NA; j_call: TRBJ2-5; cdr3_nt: TGTGCCAGCAGCGTAGGGGGACTAGCGGGACAACAAGAGACCCAGTACTTC; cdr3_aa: CASSVGGLAGQQETQYF